This TCR beta chain was identified during a study of blood T cell repertoires in COVID-19. About the study: Acute-phase and convalescent COVID-19 samples originated in the United States, Italy and Spain.

V shed 3 bases and J shed 0 bases, with 12 bases lying between them. Germline values: CDR1 DFQATT, CDR2 SNEGSKA (reference sequence). This CDR3 contains 16 residues. Per the original data handling: Scientists estimated how many nucleated cells there were by amplifying reference gene primers. The method was immunoSEQ multiplex PCR; TCRdb's version includes in-frame clones alone and lacks a portion of them. For V, J and clone size, that table is used; D and trimming come from the DNA. The profile shows fewer than 120,000 clones, roughly 80% of them singletons. The sequenced material came from peripheral blood. The source of this sequence is a woman aged 55 to 70 with acute or convalescent COVID-19. V is TRBV20-1 and J is TRBJ2-6; D perhaps matches TRBD1 (5 bases). In DNA form, the CDR3 reads TGCAGTGCTAGTCCCCAGGGCGTCTCTGGGGCCAACGTCCTGACTTTC. This translates into CSASPQGVSGANVLTF.